This TCR beta chain was recorded in a study of shared clonotypes between healthy human individuals. Per sorted-subset replicate PCR, input was 150 to 250 ng DNA, representing about 30,000 T cell genomes. The protocol was immunoSEQ multiplex PCR, while the TCRdb copy is restricted to in-frame clones and leaves out a portion. The sample lists millions of clones, over 85% occurring once. Notes on this clone: Other nucleotide sequences in the sample specify the same CDR3.

CDR1 and CDR2 from the germline V gene are SGHRS and YFSETQ. Trimming left V 0 bases short and J 5 bases short, with 11 bases between. The CDR3 loop spans 14 amino acids. The sequencing sample was made of naive CD4+ T cells sorted from blood. Subset noted: CD45RA+ positively selected. This clonotype originated in a man aged 18 to 30 in good health. The chain is built from TRBV5-1 and TRBJ1-1; maybe TRBD1 (6 bases). In nucleotides, the CDR3 is TGCGCCAGCAGCTTGGAAGGGGGAGTGACTGAAGCTTTCTTT. Translation gives CASSLEGGVTEAFF. The full variable domain, rest sourced from reference TRBV5-1 and TRBJ1-1, is KAGVTQTPRYLIKTRGQQVTLSCSPISGHRSVSWYQQTPGQGLQFLFEYFSETQRNKGNFPGRFSGRQFSNSRSEMNVSTLELGDSALYLCASSLEGGVTEAFFGQGTRLTVV.